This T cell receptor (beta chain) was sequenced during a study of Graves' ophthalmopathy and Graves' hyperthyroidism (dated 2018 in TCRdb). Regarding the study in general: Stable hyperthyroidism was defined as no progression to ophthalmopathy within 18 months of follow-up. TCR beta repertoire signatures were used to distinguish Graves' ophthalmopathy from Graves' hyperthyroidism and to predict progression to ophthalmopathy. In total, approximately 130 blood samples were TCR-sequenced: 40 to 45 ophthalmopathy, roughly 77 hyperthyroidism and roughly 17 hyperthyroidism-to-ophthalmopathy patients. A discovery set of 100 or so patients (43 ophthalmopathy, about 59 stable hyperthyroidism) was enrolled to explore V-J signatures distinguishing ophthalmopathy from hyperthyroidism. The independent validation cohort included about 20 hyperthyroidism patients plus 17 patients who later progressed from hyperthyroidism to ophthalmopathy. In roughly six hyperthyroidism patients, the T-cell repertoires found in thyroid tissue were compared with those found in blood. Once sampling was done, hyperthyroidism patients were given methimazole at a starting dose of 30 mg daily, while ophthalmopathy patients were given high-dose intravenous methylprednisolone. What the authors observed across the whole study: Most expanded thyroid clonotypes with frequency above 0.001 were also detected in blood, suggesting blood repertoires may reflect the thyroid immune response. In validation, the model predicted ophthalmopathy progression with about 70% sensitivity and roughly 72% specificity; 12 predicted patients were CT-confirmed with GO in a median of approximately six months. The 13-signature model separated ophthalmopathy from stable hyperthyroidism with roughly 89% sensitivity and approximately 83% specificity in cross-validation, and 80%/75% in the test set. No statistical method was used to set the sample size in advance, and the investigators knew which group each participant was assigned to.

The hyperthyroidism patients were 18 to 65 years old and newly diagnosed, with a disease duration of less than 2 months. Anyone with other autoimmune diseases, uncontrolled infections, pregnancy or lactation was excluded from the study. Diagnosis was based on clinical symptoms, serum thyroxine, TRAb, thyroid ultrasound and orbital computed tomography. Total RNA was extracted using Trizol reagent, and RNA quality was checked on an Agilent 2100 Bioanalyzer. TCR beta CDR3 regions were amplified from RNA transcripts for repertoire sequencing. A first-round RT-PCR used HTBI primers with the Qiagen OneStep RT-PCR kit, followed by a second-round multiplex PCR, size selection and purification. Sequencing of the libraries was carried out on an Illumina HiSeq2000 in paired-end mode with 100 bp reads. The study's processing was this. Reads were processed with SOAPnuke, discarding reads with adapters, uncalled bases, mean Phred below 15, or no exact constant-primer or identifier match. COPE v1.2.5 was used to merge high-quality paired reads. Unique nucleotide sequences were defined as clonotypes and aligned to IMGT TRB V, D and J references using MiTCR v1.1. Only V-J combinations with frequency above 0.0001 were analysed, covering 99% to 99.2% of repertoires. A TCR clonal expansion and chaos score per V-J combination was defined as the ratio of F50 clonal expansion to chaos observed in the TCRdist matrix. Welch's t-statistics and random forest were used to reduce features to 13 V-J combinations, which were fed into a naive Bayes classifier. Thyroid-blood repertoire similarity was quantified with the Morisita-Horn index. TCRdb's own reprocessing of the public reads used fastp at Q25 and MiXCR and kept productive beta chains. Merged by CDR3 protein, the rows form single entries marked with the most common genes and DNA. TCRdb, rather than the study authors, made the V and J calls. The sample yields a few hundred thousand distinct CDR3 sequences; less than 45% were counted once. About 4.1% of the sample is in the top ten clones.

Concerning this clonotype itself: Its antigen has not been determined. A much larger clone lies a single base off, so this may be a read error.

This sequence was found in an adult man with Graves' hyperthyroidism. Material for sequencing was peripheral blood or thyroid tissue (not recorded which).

The CDR3 corresponds to CASSLTGADTRELFF. The bases are TGCGCCAGCAGCTTGACAGGGGCGGACACCAGGGAGCTGTTTTTT. In this chain, TRBV5-1 is recombined with TRBJ2-2; TRBD1 fits 7 bases in the junction. From its cysteine to its phenylalanine, the CDR3 spans 15 amino acids. Only CDR3 DNA remains: 45 bases, in frame from the first base. From a lookup of the germline V gene, CDR1 and CDR2 are SGHRS and YFSETQ.